The 5 T cell receptor beta chains reported below all come from one sample, sequenced in a study of blood T cell repertoires in COVID-19. The repertoire was sequenced with immunoSEQ multiplex PCR; TCRdb's copy has only in-frame clones and lacks some. The sample holds some 230,000 clones, around 84% seen once. The sequencing input was peripheral blood. The receptor set was obtained from a middle-aged man who had recovered from COVID-19.

V is TRBV19 and J is TRBJ1-5; D unresolved. CDR3 size: 13 residues. CDR1 and CDR2 from the germline V gene are LNHDA and SQIVND (reference sequence). V dropped 5 bases and J dropped 7 bases, with 12 bases sitting between them. CDR3: CASSDGGHQPQHF. The CDR3 DNA reads TGTGCCAGTAGTGATGGCGGCCACCAGCCCCAGCATTTT.

The chain is built from TRBV6-5 and TRBJ2-3; 12 positions agree with TRBD1. The CDR3 extends over 15 amino acids. The germline CDR1 and CDR2 sequences are MNHEY and SVGAGI. Trimming took 6 bases from V and 3 from J; bases not matched to a gene: 4. The chain's CDR3 is CASRRDRGPTDTQYF. The CDR3 DNA reads as TGTGCCAGCAGGAGGGACAGGGGGCCGACAGATACGCAGTATTTT.

This clone was found a few times. The genes are TRBV4-1 and TRBJ1-4, with TRBD1 matching over 8 bases. Germline V gene data show CDR1 as MGHRA and CDR2 as YSYEKL. Trimming at V came to 0 bases and at J to 8 bases, leaving 8 bases not matched to a gene. This CDR3 comprises 16 residues. CDR3 residues: CASSQDPGTGGEKLFF. The CDR3 nucleotides read TGCGCCAGCAGCCAAGACCCCGGGACAGGAGGAGAAAAACTGTTTTTT.

The chain uses TRBV13 and TRBJ2-1; unclear D gene. This CDR3 comprises 17 residues. Per germline, CDR1 PRHDT and CDR2 FYEKMQ (reference sequence). V was pared by 2 bases and J by 9 bases, with 23 bases between. CDR3 residues: CASSLTSSERLVFEQFF. The CDR3 DNA follows: TGTGCCAGCAGCTTAACCTCGTCCGAGCGACTGGTTTTTGAGCAGTTCTTC.

The chain joins TRBV7-2 to TRBJ2-2; TRBD2 aligns across 9 bases. The junction had 7 bases not matched to a gene; V was cut back by 6 bases and J by 2 bases. Looked up from germline, CDR1 is SGHTA and CDR2 is FQGNSA. The CDR3 is made up of 16 amino acids. CDR3 DNA sequence: TGTGCCAGCAGGTTTGGACTAGCGCCTAACACCGGGGAGCTGTTTTTT. Translated: CASRFGLAPNTGELFF.